These 9 T cell receptor beta chains were sequenced from one sample in a study of T cell changes during pregnancy in multiple sclerosis (dated by TCRdb to between 2018 and 2021). Preparation of the library involved the immunoSEQ multiplex PCR assay. TCRdb retrieved this table from immuneACCESS and kept in-frame rearrangements only. Not all clones are present; in checked studies, unresolved V genes account for under half, and no reason is known for the remainder. The sample table lists approximately 70,000 clones, about 91% of them with a count of one. The top ten clonotypes cover 2.3% of the sample. Here the sequenced sample was peripheral blood, taken in the first trimester of pregnancy. Receptor source: a female donor with multiple sclerosis, enrolled in a pregnancy study.

The chain has TRBV6-1 and TRBJ2-5, with 11 bases identical to TRBD2. Germline V lookup: CDR1 MNHNS, CDR2 SASEGT. The CDR3 sequence is 14 residues long. J gave up 2 bases and V 9 bases, and 5 bases lay outside the gene matches. CDR3: CASRTSGSQETQYF. The CDR3 DNA reads as TGTGCCAGTCGGACTAGCGGGTCACAAGAGACCCAGTACTTC.

Comment on this clone: The DNA is left out, because the CDR3 cannot be placed on it with certainty; the CDR3 is given as TCRdb lists it. The chain is built from TRBV6-1 and TRBJ1-1. CDR1 and CDR2 (germline): MNHNS, SASEGT. The CDR3 spans 12 residues, counting both ends. The CDR3 reads CASSTSGGEAFF.

V and J are TRBV5-5 and TRBJ2-3; weak D call: TRBD2 (7 bases). The V and J ends lost 1 base and 6 bases respectively, with 15 bases between them. Per the germline V gene, CDR1 is SGHKS and CDR2 is YYEKEE (reference sequence). This CDR3 has 15 residues. Here the CDR3 reads CASSLKGGGADTQYF. CDR3 coding DNA: TGTGCCAGCAGCTTGAAGGGGGGGGGCGCGGATACGCAGTATTTT.

The V gene is TRBV27, the J gene TRBJ1-3; maybe TRBD1 (5 bases). Germline V CDR1 and CDR2: MNHEY, SMNVEV (reference sequence). The CDR3 contains 16 residues. Trimming removed 0 bases from V and 3 bases from J, with 12 bases in between. DNA of the CDR3: TGTGCCAGCAGTTTATCGTCGGGGGAACTTGGAAACACCATATATTTT. Translated: CASSLSSGELGNTIYF.

Here the CDR3 reads CASSRYLSGGLYNEQFF. The DNA for the CDR3 is TGTGCCAGCAGCCGATACCTTAGCGGCGGCCTCTACAATGAGCAGTTCTTC. This sequence joins TRBV7-9 and TRBJ2-1; tentative D call: TRBD2 (6 bases). This CDR3 has 17 amino acids. CDR1 SEHNR and CDR2 FQNEAQ come from the germline V gene (reference sequence). V lost 5 bases, J lost 3 bases, and 20 bases lay in between.

This clone was seen a few times. This chain joins TRBV6-1 and TRBJ1-1; TRBD1 matches 7 bases. The CDR3 runs to 13 residues. The germline gives CDR1 MNHNS, CDR2 SASEGT. Trimming removed 4 bases from V and 4 bases from J; junction bases left unmatched: 3. The CDR3 DNA follows: TGTGCCAGCAGTGCCGGGACAGTCACTGAAGCTTTCTTT. Its translation: CASSAGTVTEAFF.

The V and J genes are TRBV7-2 and TRBJ1-1; 7 bases map to TRBD1. With V trimmed by 5 bases and J by 0 bases, 9 bases remained unmatched. CDR1 and CDR2 (germline): SGHTA, FQGNSA. The CDR3 runs 16 residues. The CDR3 here is CASSLRDSSLNTEAFF. The CDR3 DNA reads TGTGCCAGCAGCCTCCGGGACAGTAGCCTGAACACTGAAGCTTTCTTT.

The genes are TRBV15 and TRBJ1-5; 8 bases align to TRBD1. V lost 1 base and J lost 6; bases outside the gene matches: 2. This CDR3 region has 14 residues. Germline lookup yields CDR1 LNHNV and CDR2 YYDKDF (reference sequence). The CDR3, as DNA: TGTGCCACCAGCAGAGGGGGACAGGTTCAGCCCCAGCATTTT. Translating gives CATSRGGQVQPQHF.

In regard to this clone: Other DNA sequences in the sample encode the same CDR3. The V call is TRBV27, the J call TRBJ1-1; D is unclear. Germline CDR1 and CDR2: MNHEY and SMNVEV (reference sequence). The CDR3 runs to 12 residues. Trimming removed 5 bases from V and 2 bases from J, with 6 bases in between. The CDR3 nucleotides read TGTGCCAGCAGTACAGCTAACACTGAAGCTTTCTTT. Protein sequence: CASSTANTEAFF.